Following are 26 T cell receptor beta chains from one sample sequenced in a study of CD8 T cells in ankylosing spondylitis. Whole-study findings and limits: Typical of ankylosing spondylitis blood, it appeared, was a TCR beta motif of 7 or 8 highly homologous variants.

In TCRdb, the 5' RACE reads were re-called with MiXCR into one record per CDR3 protein. This sample has 500,000 to 650,000 distinct CDR3 sequences, with over 4% found just once. These receptors lack a known antigen. The material sequenced was blood, either unsorted or a sorted T cell fraction (not recorded which). The receptors come from a male donor with ankylosing spondylitis.

This clonotype has ten or more counts. This chain connects TRBV20-1 to TRBJ2-3; 8 bases are a match to TRBD1. Per germline, CDR1 DFQATT and CDR2 SNEGSKA (reference sequence). This CDR3 comprises 12 residues. The CDR3: CSPGGGTDTQYF. The DNA of the CDR3 is TGCAGCCCAGGGGGCGGCACAGATACGCAGTATTTT.

The rearrangement links TRBV6-4 to TRBJ2-1, with TRBD2 identical over 10 bases. The ends lost 6 bases at V and 8 bases at J; junction bases unmatched: 16. The CDR3 runs to 17 residues. The germline V gene encodes CDR1 MRHNA and CDR2 SNTAGT. DNA of the CDR3: TGTGCCAGCAGAAGTGGAGGGGCTAGCGGGAGTTCTGATGAGCAGTTCTTC. This translates into CASRSGGASGSSDEQFF.

This clonotype showed up many times. The genes are TRBV27 and TRBJ2-1, with 8 bases lining up with TRBD1. Trimming cost V 6 bases and J 8 bases; bases outside gene matches: 12. The CDR3 has 15 residues. Germline CDR1 and CDR2: MNHEY and SMNVEV (reference sequence). The CDR3 DNA is TGTGCCAGCAGACCTGGGACAGGCTTTCTAGATGAGCAGTTCTTC. Translation gives CASRPGTGFLDEQFF.

This clonotype was recorded at least ten times. The DNA of the CDR3 is TGTGCCATCAGTGCGAAGGGGGCAAGGAGCTACGAGCAGTACTTC. It translates to CAISAKGARSYEQYF. The chain uses TRBV10-3 and TRBJ2-7; 7 nucleotides align to TRBD1. J was trimmed by 3 bases and V by 4 bases; bases with no gene match: 9. This CDR3 has 15 amino acids. CDR1 and CDR2 from the germline V gene are ENHRY and SYGVKD.

This clonotype has ten or more counts. The chain joins TRBV20-1 to TRBJ2-1; D ambiguous. CDR1 is DFQATT, CDR2 SNEGSKA, per germline (reference sequence). V lost 5 bases and J 6 bases, leaving 20 bases between the germline ends. CDR3 length equals 15 residues. DNA of the CDR3: TGCAGTGCTTTAGACCCACTGAATTCAGTCAATGAGCAGTTCTTC. This encodes CSALDPLNSVNEQFF.

Ten or more counts support this clonotype. The CDR3 sequence: CSADVHQETQYF. CDR3 bases: TGCAGTGCCGATGTCCACCAAGAGACCCAGTACTTC. The chain links TRBV20-1 to TRBJ2-5; the D is unclear. Trimming pared 6 bases from V and 0 bases from J, leaving 8 bases between. CDR3 length: 12 amino acids. CDR1 is DFQATT and CDR2 is SNEGSKA in the germline V gene (reference sequence).

This clonotype has at least ten counts. The chain has TRBV7-9 and TRBJ1-6; 10 bases map to TRBD1. In germline, CDR1 is SEHNR, CDR2 FQNEAQ (reference sequence). With 5 bases clipped from V and 9 bases from J, the junction kept 4 bases outside the gene matches. The CDR3 is 14 amino acids. The CDR3 DNA reads TGTGCCAGCAGCGTCGGACAGGGGGGTTCACCCCTCCACTTT. Residues: CASSVGQGGSPLHF.

The V gene is TRBV27, the J gene TRBJ2-7; 10 bases map to TRBD2. Germline lookup yields CDR1 MNHEY and CDR2 SMNVEV (reference sequence). The CDR3 consists of 18 residues. Trimming removed 3 bases from V and 6 bases from J; junction bases left unmatched: 17. Written as DNA, the CDR3 is TGTGCCAGCAGTTTTAATCCACCAACGAGCGGGAGGGAAAGCGAGCAGTACTTC. Its translation: CASSFNPPTSGRESEQYF.

This clonotype was seen only a few times. A junction end diverges from the germline sequence, so it may reflect a read error. The V gene is TRBV4-3, the J gene TRBJ2-1; D perhaps matches TRBD2 (6 bases). The CDR3 is made up of 13 amino acids. CDR1 is LGHNA, CDR2 YSLEER, per germline. The CDR3 sequence: CASSPHLGRGRIF. The CDR3 DNA is TGCGCCAGCAGCCCCCATCTTGGGCGGGGACGGATCTTC.

This clonotype occurred many times. V is TRBV29-1 and J is TRBJ2-7; D could derive from TRBD1 or TRBD2 (5 bases each). Trimming removed 0 bases at V and 1 base at J, with 13 bases between. This CDR3 contains 15 residues. Per germline, CDR1 SQVTM and CDR2 ANQGSEA. This CDR3 reads CSVEDMGEGSYEQYF. The CDR3 region has the DNA TGCAGCGTTGAAGATATGGGGGAAGGGTCCTACGAGCAGTACTTC.

The table lists this clonotype with many counts. The chain carries TRBV18 and TRBJ2-5, with TRBD2 as a possible D gene (6 bases). Trimming shortened V by 0 bases and J by 4 bases, and 9 bases separated the two germline ends. The CDR3 consists of 14 residues. CDR1 KGHSH and CDR2 LQKENI come from the germline V gene. In DNA form, the CDR3 reads TGTGCCAGCTCACCACCGGACGGGGGAGAGACCCAGTACTTC. It encodes CASSPPDGGETQYF.

In its sample, this clonotype was seen many times. V usage is TRBV29-1 and J usage is TRBJ2-3, with D tentatively TRBD1 or TRBD2 (5 bases each). CDR3 length: 12 amino acids. Germline values: CDR1 SQVTM, CDR2 ANQGSEA. Written as DNA, the CDR3 is TGCAGAGTCGAAGGGGAGAGACATACGCAGTATTTT. It is translated as CRVEGERHTQYF.

This clonotype was seen at least ten times. The chain is built from TRBV7-2 and TRBJ2-3, with a tentative D call TRBD2 (6 bases). The germline CDR1 and CDR2 sequences are SGHTA and FQGNSA. The CDR3 sequence is 14 residues long. V lost 2 bases, J lost 5 bases, and 11 bases lay in between. CDR3 residues: CASSLTREVDTQYF. The CDR3 DNA sequence: TGTGCCAGCAGCTTAACTAGGGAGGTAGATACGCAGTATTTT.

This clonotype was seen repeatedly, ten times or more. The chain recombines TRBV20-1 with TRBJ1-1, with 8 bases lining up with TRBD1. The CDR3 loop spans 14 amino acids. Germline V gene lookup returns CDR1 DFQATT and CDR2 SNEGSKA (reference sequence). J was trimmed by 5 bases and V by 5 bases; bases with no gene match: 10. CDR3: CSAPDREVGTEAFF. The CDR3 DNA follows: TGCAGTGCTCCGGACAGGGAAGTAGGAACTGAAGCTTTCTTT.

This clonotype was seen many times. The chain recombines TRBV7-2 with TRBJ2-2, with D unclear. Trimming pared 4 bases from V and 8 bases from J, leaving 8 bases between. Germline-derived CDR1 and CDR2 are SGHTA and FQGNSA. The CDR3 is made up of 12 amino acids. The CDR3 nucleotides are TGTGCCAGCAGCTCTAGGGCGGGGGAGCTGTTTTTT. Amino acids: CASSSRAGELFF.

This clonotype was counted at least ten times. The CDR3 nucleotides read TGTGCCAGCAGCTTAGGTACCCGCGGGGGAGATACGCAGTATTTT. It codes for CASSLGTRGGDTQYF. The chain links TRBV7-2 to TRBJ2-3; 7 bases are a match to TRBD2. The trim removed 1 base at V and 5 bases at J, leaving 6 bases unmatched. This CDR3 spans 15 amino acids. The germline V gene encodes CDR1 SGHTA and CDR2 FQGNSA.

This clonotype was counted at least ten times. The V call is TRBV20-1, the J call TRBJ2-1; TRBD2 matches 10 bases. The CDR3 length is 13 residues. Germline assignment: CDR1 DFQATT and CDR2 SNEGSKA (reference sequence). V shed 7 bases and J 5 bases; nucleotides not matched to a gene: 5. CDR3 region: CSVASGSDNEQFF. Here the CDR3 DNA reads TGCAGTGTCGCTAGCGGGAGTGACAATGAGCAGTTCTTC.

There are a few counts of this clonotype. The rearrangement links TRBV5-1 to TRBJ2-7; D is unclear. V gave up 9 bases and J gave up 1 base, with 11 bases separating them. The CDR3 covers 12 residues. Germline loops: CDR1 SGHRS, CDR2 YFSETQ. The CDR3 region has the DNA TGCGCCATCTCGGGCCCTTCCTACGAGCAGTACTTC. This translates into CAISGPSYEQYF.

The chain recombines TRBV20-1 with TRBJ2-1; TRBD2 matches 13 bases. In germline, CDR1 is DFQATT, CDR2 SNEGSKA (reference sequence). Trimming took 5 bases from V and 9 from J; bases not matched to a gene: 7. The CDR3 covers 14 residues. CDR3 DNA sequence: TGCAGTGCTGCCGGACTAGCGGGAGCCATTGAGCAGTTCTTC. It codes for CSAAGLAGAIEQFF.

This clonotype was counted at least ten times. The chain links TRBV20-1 to TRBJ2-3, with TRBD2 matching 9 bases. With V trimmed by 3 bases and J by 4 bases, 11 bases remained unmatched. This CDR3 has 16 residues. CDR1 and CDR2 from the germline V gene are DFQATT and SNEGSKA (reference sequence). The CDR3 region is CSARRLAGVGSDTQYF. The CDR3 bases are TGCAGTGCTAGGAGGTTAGCGGGAGTGGGGTCAGATACGCAGTATTTT.

Ten or more counts support this clonotype. The rearrangement joins TRBV5-1 to TRBJ1-1; 9 bases match TRBD1. Germline lookup yields CDR1 SGHRS and CDR2 YFSETQ. Unmatched junction bases numbered 3, after V lost 3 bases and J lost 3 bases. CDR3 length equals 14 residues. In DNA form, the CDR3 reads TGCGCCAGCAGCTGGGACAGGGAATACACTGAAGCTTTCTTT. It is translated as CASSWDREYTEAFF.

The genes are TRBV6-1 and TRBJ2-7, with a tentative D call TRBD2 (7 bases). In germline, CDR1 is MNHNS, CDR2 SASEGT. The CDR3 contains 17 residues. The V end was cut by 6 bases, the J end by 0 bases, with 21 bases between. CDR3 DNA: TGTGCCAGCAGCCGGTTTATGGGGGGGACAAGCTCCTACGAGCAGTACTTC. Its protein product is CASSRFMGGTSSYEQYF.

This clonotype came up many times. The rearrangement uses TRBV12-3 or TRBV12-4 and TRBJ2-7, with D perhaps TRBD1 or TRBD2 (5 bases each). Trimming removed 2 bases at V and 0 bases at J, with 14 bases between. CDR3 size: 16 residues. The CDR3 is CASSLRFGTSSYEQYF. The DNA of the CDR3 is TGTGCCAGCAGTTTAAGGTTCGGGACGAGCTCCTACGAGCAGTACTTC.

This clonotype was recorded many times. The chain recombines TRBV5-1 with TRBJ1-1, with unresolved D. V was cut by 0 bases and J by 4 bases, with 13 bases left in between. Germline-derived CDR1 and CDR2 are SGHRS and YFSETQ. This CDR3 spans 15 amino acids. The CDR3 coding sequence is TGCGCCAGCAGCTTGGCGGTGGGTGCCGTCACTGAAGCTTTCTTT. Translating it yields CASSLAVGAVTEAFF.

This clonotype appeared many times. The rearrangement uses TRBV11-1 and TRBJ1-6, with a tentative D call TRBD1 (5 bases). The germline CDR1 and CDR2 sequences are SGHAT and FQDESV (reference sequence). V was clipped by 5 bases and J by 1 base, with 12 bases between them. The CDR3 runs to 16 residues. For the CDR3, the DNA is TGTGCCAGCAGCGGATCGACAGCTTCCTATAATTCACCCCTCCACTTT. This translates into CASSGSTASYNSPLHF.

The chain uses TRBV7-3 and TRBJ2-3; no definite D call. This CDR3 comprises 13 residues. CDR1 and CDR2 (germline): SGHTA, FQGTGA. The V and J ends lost 3 bases and 4 bases respectively, with 8 bases between them. Written as DNA, the CDR3 is TGTGCCAGCAGCTTCATGGTTGCAGATACGCAGTATTTT. Translating it yields CASSFMVADTQYF.